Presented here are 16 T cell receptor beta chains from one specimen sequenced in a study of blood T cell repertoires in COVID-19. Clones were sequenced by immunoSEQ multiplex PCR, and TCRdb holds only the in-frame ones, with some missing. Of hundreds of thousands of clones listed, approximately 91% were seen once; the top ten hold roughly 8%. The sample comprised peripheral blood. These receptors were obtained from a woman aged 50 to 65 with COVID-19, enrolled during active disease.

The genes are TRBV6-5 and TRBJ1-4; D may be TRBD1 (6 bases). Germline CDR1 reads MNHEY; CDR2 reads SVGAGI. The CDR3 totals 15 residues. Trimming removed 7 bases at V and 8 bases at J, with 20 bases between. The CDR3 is CASTLRLGAGEKLFF. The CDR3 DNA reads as TGTGCCAGCACCCTTCGCCTGGGGGCAGGGGAAAAACTGTTTTTT.

In DNA form, the CDR3 reads TGCGCCAGCAGCTTATCGGACAGGGATGGCTACACCTTC. It codes for CASSLSDRDGYTF. V gene TRBV5-1 combines with J gene TRBJ1-2; TRBD1 agrees at 8 bases. The CDR3 contains 13 residues. CDR1 and CDR2 from the germline V gene are SGHRS and YFSETQ. Trimming removed 2 bases from V and 6 bases from J; junction bases left unmatched: 3. Full variable domain (outside the CDR3, taken from reference TRBV5-1 and TRBJ1-2): KAGVTQTPRYLIKTRGQQVTLSCSPISGHRSVSWYQQTPGQGLQFLFEYFSETQRNKGNFPGRFSGRQFSNSRSEMNVSTLELGDSALYLCASSLSDRDGYTFGSGTRLTVV.

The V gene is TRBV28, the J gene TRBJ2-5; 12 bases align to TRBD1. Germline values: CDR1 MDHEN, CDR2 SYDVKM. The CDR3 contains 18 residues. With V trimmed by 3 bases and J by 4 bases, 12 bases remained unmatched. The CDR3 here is CASSLTRDRGLLGETQYF. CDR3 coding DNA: TGTGCCAGCAGTTTGACCCGGGACAGGGGGCTGTTGGGAGAGACCCAGTACTTC.

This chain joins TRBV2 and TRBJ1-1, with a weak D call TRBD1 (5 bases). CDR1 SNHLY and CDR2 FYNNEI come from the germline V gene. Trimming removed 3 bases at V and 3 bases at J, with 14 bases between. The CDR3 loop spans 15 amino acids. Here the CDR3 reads CASSEGPGGYTEAFF. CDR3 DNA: TGTGCCAGCAGTGAGGGCCCCGGGGGATACACTGAAGCTTTCTTT.

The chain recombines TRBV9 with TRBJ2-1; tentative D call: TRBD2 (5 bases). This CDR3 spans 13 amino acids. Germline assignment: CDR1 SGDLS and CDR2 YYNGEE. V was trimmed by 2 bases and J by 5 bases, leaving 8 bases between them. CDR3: CASSVGENNEQFF. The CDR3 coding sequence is TGTGCCAGCAGCGTCGGGGAGAACAATGAGCAGTTCTTC.

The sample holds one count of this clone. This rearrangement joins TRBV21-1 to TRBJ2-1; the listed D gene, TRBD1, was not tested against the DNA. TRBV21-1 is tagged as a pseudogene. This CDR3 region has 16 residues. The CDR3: CASSKEGDRGLNEQFF. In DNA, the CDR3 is TGTGCCAGCAGCAAAGAGGGGGACAGGGGGCTTAATGAGCAGTTCTTC.

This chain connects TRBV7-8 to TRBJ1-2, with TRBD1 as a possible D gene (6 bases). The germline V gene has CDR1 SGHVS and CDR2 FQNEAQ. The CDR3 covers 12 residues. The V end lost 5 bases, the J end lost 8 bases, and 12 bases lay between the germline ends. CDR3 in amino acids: CASSPPGAGYTF. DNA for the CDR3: TGTGCCAGCAGCCCCCCAGGGGCGGGCTACACCTTC.

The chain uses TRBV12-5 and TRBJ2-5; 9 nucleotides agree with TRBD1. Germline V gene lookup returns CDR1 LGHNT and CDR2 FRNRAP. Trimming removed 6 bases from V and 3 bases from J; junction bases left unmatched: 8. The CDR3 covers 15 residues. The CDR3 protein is CASGTGTGWEETQYF. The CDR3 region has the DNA TGTGCTAGTGGCACCGGGACAGGGTGGGAAGAGACCCAGTACTTC.

Written as DNA, the CDR3 is TGTGCCAGCAGACTGGGGTTTACAGGGGCTAACTATGGCTACACCTTC. It encodes CASRLGFTGANYGYTF. The V and J genes are TRBV28 and TRBJ1-2; 7 positions agree with TRBD1. The CDR3 totals 16 residues. The germline gives CDR1 MDHEN, CDR2 SYDVKM. J gave up 0 bases and V 6 bases, and 10 bases lay outside the gene matches.

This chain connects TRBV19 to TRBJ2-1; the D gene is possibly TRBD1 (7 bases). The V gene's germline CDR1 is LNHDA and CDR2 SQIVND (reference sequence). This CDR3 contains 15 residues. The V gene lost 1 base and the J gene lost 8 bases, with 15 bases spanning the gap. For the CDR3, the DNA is TGTGCCAGTAGTATAGGGAGGGGGCGCGACGATGAGCAGTTCTTC. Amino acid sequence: CASSIGRGRDDEQFF.

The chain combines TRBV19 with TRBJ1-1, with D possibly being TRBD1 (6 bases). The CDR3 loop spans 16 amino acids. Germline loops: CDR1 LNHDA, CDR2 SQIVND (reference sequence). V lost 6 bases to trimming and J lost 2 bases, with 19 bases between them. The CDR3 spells CASSLEGHWTNTEAFF. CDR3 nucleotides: TGTGCCAGTAGCCTAGAGGGACATTGGACTAACACTGAAGCTTTCTTT.

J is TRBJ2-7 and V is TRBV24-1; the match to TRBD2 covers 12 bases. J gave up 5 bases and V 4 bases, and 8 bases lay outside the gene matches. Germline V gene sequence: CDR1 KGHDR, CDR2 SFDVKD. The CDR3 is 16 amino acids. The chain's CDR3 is CATSDPTSGGINEQYF. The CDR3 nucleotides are TGTGCCACCAGTGACCCCACTAGCGGGGGGATAAACGAGCAGTACTTC.

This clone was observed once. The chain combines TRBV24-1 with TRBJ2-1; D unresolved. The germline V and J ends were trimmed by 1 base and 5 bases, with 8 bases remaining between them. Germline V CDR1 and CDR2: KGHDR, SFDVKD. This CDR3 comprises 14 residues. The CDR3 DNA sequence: TGTGCCACCAGTGATTTCTCCGGTAACAATGAGCAGTTCTTC. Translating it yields CATSDFSGNNEQFF.

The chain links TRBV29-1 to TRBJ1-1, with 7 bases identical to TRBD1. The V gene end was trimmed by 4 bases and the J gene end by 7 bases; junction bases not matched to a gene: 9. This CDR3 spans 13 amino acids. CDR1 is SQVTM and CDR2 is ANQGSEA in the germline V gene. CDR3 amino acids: CSVVARGQVEAFF. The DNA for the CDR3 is TGCAGCGTTGTCGCCCGCGGACAGGTTGAAGCTTTCTTT.

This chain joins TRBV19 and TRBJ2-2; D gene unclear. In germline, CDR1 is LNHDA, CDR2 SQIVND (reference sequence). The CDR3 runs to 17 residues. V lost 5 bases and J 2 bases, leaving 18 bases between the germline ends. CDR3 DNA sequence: TGTGCCAGTAGTTTTCTGATTGTGACACAAAACACCGGGGAGCTGTTTTTT. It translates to CASSFLIVTQNTGELFF.

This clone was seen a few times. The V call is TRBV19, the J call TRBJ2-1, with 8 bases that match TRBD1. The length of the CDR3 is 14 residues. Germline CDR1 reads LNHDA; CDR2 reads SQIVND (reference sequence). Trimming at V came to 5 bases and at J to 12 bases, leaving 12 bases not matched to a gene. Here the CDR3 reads CASSESGGPEAQFF. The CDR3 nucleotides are TGTGCCAGTAGTGAGTCAGGGGGCCCGGAGGCGCAGTTCTTC.